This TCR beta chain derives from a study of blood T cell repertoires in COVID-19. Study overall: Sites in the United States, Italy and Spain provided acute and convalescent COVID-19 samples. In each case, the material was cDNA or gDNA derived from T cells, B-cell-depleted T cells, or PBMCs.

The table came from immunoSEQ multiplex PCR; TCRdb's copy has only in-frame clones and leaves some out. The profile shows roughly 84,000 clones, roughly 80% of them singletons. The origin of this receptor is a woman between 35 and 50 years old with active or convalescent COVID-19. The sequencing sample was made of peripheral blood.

The CDR3 region is CASSGSDTIWINLQQPQHF. The CDR3 DNA is TGTGCCAGCAGTGGGTCGGACACTATTTGGATCAATCTGCAGCAACCCCAGCATTTT. The chain joins TRBV6-1 to TRBJ1-5; perhaps TRBD1 as D (5 bases). With 4 bases removed from V and 10 bases from J, the gap between germline ends came to 32 bases. The germline V gene encodes CDR1 MNHNS and CDR2 SASEGT. The CDR3 consists of 19 residues.